Listed here is a single TCR beta chain. At one boundary the junction diverges from the germline segment, which might be a read error. These data come from a study of tumor-infiltrating lymphocytes in primary liver carcinoma. Study summary: Cases comprised patients with primary liver carcinoma who received surgical resection. Each of the growths was stage T1-T3 N0M0, extending roughly 4 to 10 cm across. In every tissue type, samples returned a similar yield of roughly 3.65 to 7.5 million productive TCRbeta reads.

Priming with a constant-region primer yielded TCR beta cDNA from about 450 ng total RNA. Each TCR beta library was derived from three nested multiplex PCR rounds that employed slightly modified ARM-PCR. TCRdb itself ran the multiplex PCR reads through MiXCR, one entry per CDR3 protein. This sample has approximately 330,000 distinct CDR3 sequences, with roughly 61% found just once. Alongside blood RNA obtained from unsorted whole blood, germline DNA was also extracted. The researchers drew roughly 4 milliliters of peripheral blood before surgery. Material for sequencing was peripheral blood. The sequence derives from a man aged 40-49 years with primary liver carcinoma and hepatitis B virus infection.

CDR3 loop: CSFERDRGTGQYF. CDR3 coding DNA: TGCAGCTTTGAGCGGGACAGGGGTACCGGGCAGTACTTC. The rearrangement links TRBV29-1 to TRBJ2-7, with 10 nucleotides matching TRBD1. CDR1 and CDR2 from the germline V gene are SQVTM and ANQGSEA. This CDR3 comprises 13 residues.